The text below deals with one TCR beta chain. This clonotype was counted only a few times. The antigen it recognizes is unknown. No clone much larger than this one lies a single base away; base qualities are absent. Donors were 40 or so systemically healthy Caucasian individuals from Russia aged about 6 to 100 years. Approximately 10 milliliters of peripheral blood were collected from each donor into EDTA-treated Vacutainer tubes. PBMCs were isolated by Ficoll-Paque density-gradient centrifugation, with at least 6 million obtained per sample. Total RNA, at least 6 micrograms per sample, was extracted from PBMCs with Trizol reagent. For every donor, an aliquot of PBMCs went through flow cytometry to measure the percentages of naive CD45RAhigh/CD27high T cells. The CDR3 sequence holds 14 residues, the cysteine and phenylalanine included. Only the CDR3 DNA stays, 42 bases, in frame from base 1. For this chain, trimming is 7 bases at the V end and 2 bases at the J end, and the number of junction bases without a gene match is 10. Based on the germline V gene (reference sequence), the CDR1 and CDR2 sequences are DFQATT and SNEGSKA.

The entry originates in a study of blood T cells in healthy people across ages (dated by TCRdb to the mid-2010s). Background on the whole study: Template switching captured roughly one uniquely barcoded TCR beta cDNA molecule per two T cells in model experiments. The donors were divided into four age groups: young (average roughly 15 years), middle-aged (about 41), aged (around 67) and long-lived (more than 75). To avoid experimental bias, donors of different ages were spread randomly across the sequencing lanes. Using deep sequencing normalized with unique cDNA molecular identifiers, the study measured how TCR beta repertoire diversity changes with age. For two donors (one aged 18 to 29 and one aged 80 or older), the study analyzed two additional independent replicas of 1 million unique cDNA reads from the same blood draw.

Library construction relied on 5' RACE. The sequencer listed for this sample is Illumina HiSeq 2500. A second PCR of roughly 6 to 11 cycles was run with a J-beta primer mix and a sample-barcoded 5' primer. A template-switch 5' adaptor carrying 12 random nucleotides introduced a unique molecular identifier onto each TCR beta cDNA molecule. At least 3 million CDR3-containing paired-end reads were obtained from each sample. First-strand cDNA was synthesized from all RNA with the Mint cDNA synthesis kit, primed by a TRBC-specific oligonucleotide. After uracil-DNA glycosylase treatment, a first 18-cycle PCR used universal primers M1SS and BC2_uni_R on all cDNA. In the source study's methods: For normalization, 1 million high-quality reads, each with a distinct molecular identifier, were randomly selected from each sample. Reads with shared molecular identifiers were discarded instead of being binned into consensus sequences. MiTCR, run with a Q25 quality threshold and the strictest error-elimination algorithm, handled CDR3 identification, clonotype clustering and error correction. A nonparametric unseen species model with Euler transformation was used to estimate lower-bound total TCR beta diversity. TCRdb redid the processing of the public reads, applying fastp at Q25 and MiXCR, and retained in-frame beta chains. For every CDR3 protein sequence, its rows merge into one entry that carries the most common genes and DNA. The V and J calls and clone size come from TCRdb's table, not from the authors' own analysis. The sample has roughly 500,000 distinct CDR3 sequences on record, 25% to 30% of them singletons. Clones ranked in the top ten supply less than 20% of the sample.

Overall study results and their limits: Observed TCR beta diversity per million T cells fell roughly linearly with age, and a significant reduction was already apparent by age around 36. Because the CMV infection status of the donors was unknown, age-related changes in expanded clonotypes may potentially have been confounded. Estimates of total diversity from one million sequenced T cells were regarded as lower bounds and underestimates. Conclusive comparison of naive and antigen-experienced compartments was prevented by the profiling of bulk unsorted PBMCs. A strong correlation was found between observed TCR beta diversity and the percentage of naive T cells measured by flow cytometry. Compared with the aged group, the long-lived group had more naive CD4+ T cells, fewer expanded clones and increased TCR diversity, a pattern suggesting age selection.

The specimen was blood. The source of this sequence is a woman in her 70s in good health. The rearranged chain carries TRBV20-1 and TRBJ2-7; TRBD2 aligns with 8 central bases. The encoded CDR3 is CSVRGPGGTYEQYF. In nucleotide form, the sequence is TGCAGTGTTCGAGGCCCGGGGGGGACCTACGAGCAGTACTTC.